These 11 T cell receptor beta chains came from one sample sequenced in a study of blood T cell repertoires in COVID-19. Libraries were prepared by immunoSEQ multiplex PCR; TCRdb keeps only in-frame clonotypes and omits some of them. The sample consists of some 230,000 clones, approximately 80% of them appearing once. The sample comprised PBMCs or T cells enriched from blood (not recorded which). The receptors stem from a man aged 40-55 years who had recovered from COVID-19.

The count of this clone is one. J is TRBJ1-4 and V is TRBV30; D remains ambiguous. Germline CDR1 reads GTSNPN; CDR2 reads SVGIG (reference sequence). The V gene lost 1 base and the J gene lost 8 bases, with 11 bases spanning the gap. The CDR3 loop spans 13 amino acids. The CDR3 sequence is CAWSAPYSEKLFF. CDR3 sequence (DNA): TGTGCCTGGAGTGCTCCCTACTCCGAAAAACTGTTTTTT.

The chain combines TRBV28 with TRBJ1-4, with 7 nucleotides matching TRBD1. The CDR3 sequence is 15 residues long. In germline, CDR1 is MDHEN, CDR2 SYDVKM. With 4 bases clipped from V and 8 bases from J, the junction kept 10 bases outside the gene matches. Here the CDR3 DNA reads TGTGCCAGCAGTTCCCCAGGGGGAAAGGAGGAAAAACTGTTTTTT. As protein: CASSSPGGKEEKLFF.

This chain uses TRBV15 with TRBJ1-2; D gene ambiguous. The CDR3 has 13 residues. V gave up 3 bases and J gave up 4 bases, with 9 bases separating them. Per germline, CDR1 LNHNV and CDR2 YYDKDF (reference sequence). For the CDR3, the DNA is TGTGCCACCAGCAGCTCAGGTCCCTATGGCTACACCTTC. The encoded protein is CATSSSGPYGYTF.

The chain couples TRBV5-1 to TRBJ2-7; D gene ambiguous. Trimming shortened V by 3 bases and J by 0 bases, and 7 bases separated the two germline ends. Per the germline V gene, CDR1 is SGHRS and CDR2 is YFSETQ. The CDR3 runs to 13 residues. The DNA of the CDR3 is TGCGCCAGCAGCTCACTAAGCTCCTACGAGCAGTACTTC. Residues: CASSSLSSYEQYF. The entire variable domain, with the rest obtained from reference TRBV5-1 and TRBJ2-7, is as follows: KAGVTQTPRYLIKTRGQQVTLSCSPISGHRSVSWYQQTPGQGLQFLFEYFSETQRNKGNFPGRFSGRQFSNSRSEMNVSTLELGDSALYLCASSSLSSYEQYFGPGTRLTVT.

The genes are TRBV28 and TRBJ1-2, with unresolved D. The CDR3 is 13 residues long. Germline CDR1 MDHEN, CDR2 SYDVKM. Trimming took 5 bases from V and 6 from J, leaving 13 bases between them. CDR3 bases: TGTGCCAGCAGTGTAACAGAGATCAATGGCTACACCTTC. This codes for CASSVTEINGYTF.

CDR3 amino acids: CATSRGSGVAQETQYF. CDR3 coding DNA: TGTGCCACCAGCAGAGGTAGCGGGGTTGCCCAGGAGACCCAGTACTTC. The V and J genes are TRBV15 and TRBJ2-5; 8 bases map to TRBD2. CDR3 length: 16 amino acids. Germline V gene data show CDR1 as LNHNV and CDR2 as YYDKDF (reference sequence). The J segment lost 5 bases and the V segment lost 1 base, leaving 9 bases of the junction unmatched.

The count of this clone is one. This chain uses TRBV6-5 with TRBJ2-1; maybe TRBD2 (6 bases). Germline V lookup: CDR1 MNHEY, CDR2 SVGAGI. V lost 6 bases to trimming and J lost 7 bases, with 16 bases between them. The CDR3 consists of 14 residues. This chain's CDR3 is CASRPGVGLNEQFF. The CDR3 coding sequence is TGTGCCAGCAGACCGGGAGTAGGGCTTAATGAGCAGTTCTTC.

Written as DNA, the CDR3 is TGTGCCAGCGGAGAGGGAGGTAGCTATGGCTACACCTTC. It codes for CASGEGGSYGYTF. This chain uses TRBV25-1 with TRBJ1-2; D unresolved. Germline V gives CDR1 MGHDK, CDR2 SYGVNS. This CDR3 has 13 amino acids. The ends were cut back, 8 bases at V and 4 bases at J, with 14 bases in the middle.

The J gene is TRBJ2-5, the V gene TRBV10-3; no clear D gene. Trimming stripped 7 bases from V and 3 bases from J, with 12 bases between. From germline, CDR1 is ENHRY and CDR2 SYGVKD. This CDR3 region has 13 residues. The CDR3 bases are TGTGCCATCAACAGTCAAAGAGAAGAGACCCAGTACTTC. Translating it yields CAINSQREETQYF.

V gene TRBV7-9 combines with J gene TRBJ2-5; weak D call: TRBD1 (5 bases). V shed 5 bases and J shed 4 bases, with 20 bases lying between them. Germline-derived CDR1 and CDR2 are SEHNR and FQNEAQ (reference sequence). The CDR3 has 16 amino acids. The CDR3 DNA follows: TGTGCCAGCAGCCCAATCGGGCAGGGTTTCCCAGAGACCCAGTACTTC. Translated: CASSPIGQGFPETQYF. Drawing the rest from reference TRBV7-9 and TRBJ2-5, the complete variable domain is DTGVSQNPRHKITKRGQNVTFRCDPISEHNRLYWYRQTLGQGPEFLTYFQNEAQLEKSRLLSDRFSAERPKGSFSTLEIQRTEQGDSAMYLCASSPIGQGFPETQYFGPGTRLLVL.

This clone has a single count. At the DNA level, this CDR3 is encoded by other sequences in the same sample as well. The chain is built from TRBV12-5 and TRBJ2-5; unclear D gene. Germline V CDR1 and CDR2: LGHNT, FRNRAP. CDR3 length: 13 amino acids. V was cut by 2 bases and J by 5 bases, with 9 bases left in between. CDR3 sequence: CASGLSGSETQYF. CDR3 in DNA: TGTGCTAGTGGTTTGTCCGGGTCTGAGACCCAGTACTTC.